These 32 T cell receptor beta chains share one sample of origin, sequenced in a study of low-dose radiotherapy and immunotherapy resistance in tumors. Time point denoted: before trial treatment. First-strand cDNA used TRAV- and TRBV-specific primers, covering alpha and beta chains. The PCR that amplified TCRs ran for around 22 cycles, relying on a constant-region primer and a V-primer adapter. TCRdb recomputed calls from the reads with MiXCR, one row per CDR3 protein. The sample records around 69,000 distinct CDR3 sequences, around a third being singletons. This sample comprised PBMCs, obtained before treatment. These receptors originate from a female donor with ovarian cancer.

This clonotype was counted ten times or more. J is TRBJ2-5 and V is TRBV7-6; D remains ambiguous. The ends were cut back, 7 bases at V and 4 bases at J, with 19 bases in the middle. From germline, CDR1 is SGHVS and CDR2 FNYEAQ. The CDR3 has 15 residues. CDR3 sequence (DNA): TGTGCCAGCACCCTAACCAGTGTTTCCCGAGAGACCCAGTACTTC. This translates into CASTLTSVSRETQYF.

This clonotype appeared many times. This chain joins TRBV12-3 or TRBV12-4 and TRBJ1-1, with TRBD1 matching over 8 bases. The CDR3 spans 16 residues. After removal of 6 bases from V and 1 base from J, the junction contained 10 bases not matched to a gene. The DNA for the CDR3 is TGTGCCAGCAGCTATCACAGGGGGGCGGCGAACACTGAAGCTTTCTTT. Amino acids: CASSYHRGAANTEAFF.

The chain is built from TRBV7-9 and TRBJ1-5; 8 nucleotides agree with TRBD1. From germline, CDR1 is SEHNR and CDR2 FQNEAQ (reference sequence). This CDR3 has 16 residues. The ends lost 5 bases at V and 0 bases at J; junction bases unmatched: 6. CDR3: CASSLGQVYSNQPQHF. The CDR3 DNA is TGTGCCAGCAGCCTGGGACAGGTTTATAGCAATCAGCCCCAGCATTTT. Full variable domain (missing parts from reference TRBV7-9 and TRBJ1-5): DTGVSQNPRHKITKRGQNVTFRCDPISEHNRLYWYRQTLGQGPEFLTYFQNEAQLEKSRLLSDRFSAERPKGSFSTLEIQRTEQGDSAMYLCASSLGQVYSNQPQHFGDGTRLSIL.

J is TRBJ2-1 and V is TRBV10-3, with 8 bases matching TRBD2. Trimming at V came to 6 bases and at J to 9 bases, leaving 7 bases not matched to a gene. Germline CDR1 reads ENHRY; CDR2 reads SYGVKD. The CDR3 contains 13 residues. For the CDR3, the DNA is TGTGCCATCAGAGAAGCGGGAGTCACTGAGCAGTTCTTC. This translates into CAIREAGVTEQFF.

About this clonotype: Likely a read error: the CDR3 ends without its conserved phenylalanine or tryptophan. The chain couples TRBV3-1 to TRBJ1-3; no firm D call. The germline CDR1 and CDR2 sequences are LGHDT and YNNKEL (reference sequence). Trimming stripped 1 base from V and 4 bases from J, with 8 bases between. This CDR3 contains 14 residues. CDR3 in DNA: TGTGCCAGCAGCCAAGCTACCCCAGGAAACACCATATATTTA. It codes for CASSQATPGNTIYL.

This clonotype was observed many times. This chain uses TRBV25-1 with TRBJ1-1; 7 bases align to TRBD1. Germline V gives CDR1 MGHDK, CDR2 SYGVNS. This CDR3 is built from 16 residues. Losses at the gene ends were 5 bases for V and 8 bases for J; bases not matched to a gene: 17. In DNA, the CDR3 is TGTGCCAGCAGTCAAACCCGCTTTCCCCCGGACAGGGAAGCTTTCTTT. Encoded protein: CASSQTRFPPDREAFF.

This clonotype occurred many times. The chain carries TRBV6-6 and TRBJ2-3; 14 bases are shared with TRBD2. The ends lost 6 bases at V and 8 bases at J; junction bases unmatched: 4. The germline gives CDR1 MNHNY, CDR2 SVGAGI (reference sequence). The CDR3 runs 14 residues. The CDR3 DNA reads as TGTGCCAGCAGCCCCGGGACTAGCGGGGGTACGCAGTATTTT. This codes for CASSPGTSGGTQYF.

This clonotype was recorded many times. The chain combines TRBV7-3 with TRBJ2-1, with D unresolved. CDR3 length equals 16 residues. Looked up from germline, CDR1 is SGHTA and CDR2 is FQGTGA. V lost 0 bases and J 0 bases, leaving 9 bases between the germline ends. CDR3 nucleotide sequence: TGTGCCAGCAGCTTAACTGGGGTCGACTCCTACAATGAGCAGTTCTTC. Protein: CASSLTGVDSYNEQFF.

There are many counts of this clonotype. This chain uses TRBV7-2 with TRBJ1-3; 8 positions match TRBD1. CDR1 and CDR2 (germline): SGHTA, FQGNSA. The CDR3 consists of 18 residues. With V trimmed by 5 bases and J by 0 bases, 12 bases remained unmatched. For the CDR3, the DNA is TGTGCCAGCAGCCCCAGGGGGCTTTTGGAACTCTCTGGAAACACCATATATTTT. Translated: CASSPRGLLELSGNTIYF. The whole variable domain, filled in from reference TRBV7-2 and TRBJ1-3, reads GAGVSQSPSNKVTEKGKDVELRCDPISGHTALYWYRQSLGQGLEFLIYFQGNSAPDKSGLPSDRFSAERTGGSVSTLTIQRTQQEDSAVYLCASSPRGLLELSGNTIYFGEGSWLTVV.

This clonotype was seen just once. The chain links TRBV20-1 to TRBJ1-5; D might be TRBD1 (5 bases). Looked up from germline, CDR1 is DFQATT and CDR2 is SNEGSKA (reference sequence). The CDR3 is 15 amino acids. V shed 2 bases and J shed 4 bases, with 15 bases lying between them. The CDR3 here is CSARRSSQGNQPQHF. The DNA of the CDR3 is TGCAGTGCTAGAAGGTCGAGCCAGGGAAATCAGCCCCAGCATTTT.

This clonotype was seen at least ten times. The chain couples TRBV5-1 to TRBJ2-1, with D perhaps matching TRBD2 (7 bases). The length of the CDR3 is 14 residues. CDR1 and CDR2 (germline): SGHRS, YFSETQ. Trimming removed 7 bases from V and 1 base from J, with 12 bases in between. The CDR3 DNA reads as TGCGCCAGCGGGGGGGGCGATTCCTACAATGAGCAGTTCTTC. As protein: CASGGGDSYNEQFF.

The chain combines TRBV12-3 or TRBV12-4 with TRBJ2-1, with a possible D match to TRBD1 (5 bases). This CDR3 has 17 amino acids. V dropped 0 bases and J dropped 1 base, with 13 bases sitting between them. CDR3 protein: CASSLALRQGSYNEQFF. DNA for the CDR3: TGTGCCAGCAGTTTAGCGCTAAGGCAGGGATCCTACAATGAGCAGTTCTTC.

This clonotype was observed at least ten times. The chain is built from TRBV20-1 and TRBJ2-1, with 11 bases lining up with TRBD2. With 5 bases clipped from V and 5 bases from J, the junction kept 11 bases outside the gene matches. CDR1 and CDR2 from the germline V gene are DFQATT and SNEGSKA (reference sequence). CDR3 length equals 16 residues. CDR3 sequence: CSAGTLAGGPHNEQFF. CDR3 DNA sequence: TGCAGTGCTGGGACCTTAGCGGGAGGGCCACACAATGAGCAGTTCTTC.

This clonotype was counted between two and nine times. The rearrangement joins TRBV6-2 or TRBV6-3 to TRBJ2-7; 7 positions agree with TRBD2. Germline CDR1 is MNHEY and CDR2 is SVGEGT. The CDR3 runs to 13 residues. The ends lost 7 bases at V and 3 bases at J; junction bases unmatched: 6. CDR3 nucleotides: TGTGCCAGCAAGCGGGGTGTCTTCTACGAGCAGTACTTC. Residues: CASKRGVFYEQYF.

This clonotype was detected ten times or more. The chain employs TRBV12-3 or TRBV12-4 and TRBJ1-6, with D tentatively TRBD1 (5 bases). There are 14 residues in the CDR3. V was shortened by 1 base and J by 10 bases, with 11 bases between the two germline ends. The CDR3 DNA reads TGTGCCAGCAGTTTAGGGCAAGGGGAGTCACCCCTCCACTTT. Its translation is CASSLGQGESPLHF.

Concerning this clonotype: Possible read error: a much larger clone is one base away. V usage is TRBV30 and J usage is TRBJ2-2; 9 bases line up with TRBD2. V was clipped by 3 bases and J by 4 bases; unmatched bases: 18. The CDR3 sequence is 19 residues long. Germline V gene lookup returns CDR1 GTSNPN and CDR2 SVGIG (reference sequence). The CDR3 spells CAWSPNGRGGGRGTGELFF. Here the CDR3 DNA reads TGTGCCTGGAGCCCAAACGGGCGCGGGGGGGGCCGGGGCACCGGGGAGCTGTTTTTT.

J is TRBJ1-2 and V is TRBV30, with D maybe TRBD1 (5 bases). The CDR3 runs 14 residues. V lost 1 base to trimming and J lost 4 bases, with 13 bases between them. CDR1 GTSNPN and CDR2 SVGIG come from the germline V gene (reference sequence). The CDR3 DNA sequence: TGTGCCTGGAGTGGGGAGGGGATATCCTATGGCTACACCTTC. Translating it yields CAWSGEGISYGYTF.

This clonotype was detected many times. The rearrangement joins TRBV27 to TRBJ2-1; TRBD2 matches at 8 bases. The CDR3 is 14 residues long. V was pared by 7 bases and J by 7 bases, with 9 bases of the junction left unmatched. The germline V gene has CDR1 MNHEY and CDR2 SMNVEV (reference sequence). Here the CDR3 reads CASTLLAGSNEQFF. The CDR3 DNA is TGTGCCAGCACTCTTTTAGCGGGGAGTAATGAGCAGTTCTTC.

On this clonotype itself: This likely stems from a read error, as it lies one base from a far larger clone. The gene calls are TRBV28 and TRBJ2-1, with D tentatively TRBD1 (6 bases). The length of the CDR3 is 13 residues. V was shortened by 6 bases and J by 10 bases, with 16 bases between the two germline ends. Germline V CDR1 and CDR2: MDHEN, SYDVKM. CDR3 in DNA: TGTGCCAGCAGCCGGTGGCAGGGGTACGAGCAGTTCTTC. Residues: CASSRWQGYEQFF.

Comments on this clonotype: This likely traces to a read error, being one base from a far larger clone. CDR3 DNA sequence: TGTGCCAGCAAAGGACAGGGAACGGCCAAAAACATTCAGTTCTTC. Encoded protein: CASKGQGTAKNIQFF. The chain carries TRBV6-2 or TRBV6-3 and TRBJ2-1, with TRBD1 identical over 8 bases. The CDR3 contains 15 residues. Looked up from germline, CDR1 is MNHEY and CDR2 is SVGEGT. The J segment lost 13 bases and the V segment lost 7 bases, leaving 18 bases of the junction unmatched.

This clonotype was detected only a few times. V is TRBV13 and J is TRBJ2-7; 7 bases fit TRBD2. J was trimmed by 4 bases and V by 0 bases; bases with no gene match: 9. Germline V gives CDR1 PRHDT, CDR2 FYEKMQ (reference sequence). The CDR3 totals 16 residues. As DNA, the CDR3 is TGTGCCAGCAGCTTAGGGGGACTATCTGGTACGTACGAGCAGTACTTC. Translating it yields CASSLGGLSGTYEQYF.

This clonotype was counted at least ten times. J is TRBJ2-2 and V is TRBV5-4, with 11 bases that match TRBD2. Germline V lookup: CDR1 SGHNT, CDR2 YYREEE (reference sequence). The CDR3 is made up of 16 amino acids. With V trimmed by 4 bases and J by 2 bases, 4 bases remained unmatched. The CDR3 reads CASSLGLAGNTGELFF. The CDR3 DNA reads TGTGCCAGCAGCCTTGGACTAGCGGGTAACACCGGGGAGCTGTTTTTT.

This clonotype was seen only a few times. V and J are TRBV27 and TRBJ1-5; 7 bases are shared with TRBD1. After removal of 5 bases from V and 3 bases from J, the junction contained 7 bases not matched to a gene. The germline CDR1 and CDR2 sequences are MNHEY and SMNVEV (reference sequence). The CDR3 runs 15 residues. Here the CDR3 reads CASSSGQANNQPQHF. The CDR3 nucleotides are TGTGCCAGCAGTAGCGGACAGGCCAACAATCAGCCCCAGCATTTT.

This clonotype was detected many times. This chain connects TRBV28 to TRBJ1-6; D unclear. Germline-derived CDR1 and CDR2 are MDHEN and SYDVKM. The CDR3 extends over 13 amino acids. Trimming took 6 bases from V and 5 from J, leaving 8 bases between them. The CDR3 region is CASRTRHNSPLHF. The DNA of the CDR3 is TGTGCCAGCAGGACCCGTCATAATTCACCCCTCCACTTT.

This rearrangement joins TRBV5-4 to TRBJ2-2; TRBD1 matches 7 bases. With V trimmed by 5 bases and J by 6 bases, 13 bases remained unmatched. Germline CDR1 reads SGHNT; CDR2 reads YYREEE (reference sequence). The CDR3 is 16 residues long. The CDR3 region is CASRVGKGASAGELFF. CDR3 DNA: TGTGCCAGCAGGGTGGGTAAGGGGGCAAGCGCCGGGGAGCTGTTTTTT.

Ten or more counts support this clonotype. The genes are TRBV19 and TRBJ2-1, with D perhaps TRBD2 (5 bases). In germline, CDR1 is LNHDA, CDR2 SQIVND (reference sequence). The ends were cut back, 6 bases at V and 9 bases at J, with 15 bases in the middle. This CDR3 is built from 13 residues. CDR3 residues: CASSPESGSEQFF. The CDR3 coding sequence is TGTGCCAGTAGCCCGGAGTCGGGGAGTGAGCAGTTCTTC.

This clonotype was counted only a few times. The chain carries TRBV11-2 and TRBJ2-5; D is possibly TRBD2 (6 bases). V was clipped by 3 bases and J by 4 bases, with 12 bases between them. The germline CDR1 and CDR2 sequences are SGHAT and FQNNGV. There are 14 residues in the CDR3. The CDR3 loop is CASSLPGTRETQYF. CDR3 coding DNA: TGTGCCAGCAGCTTGCCCGGGACTCGAGAGACCCAGTACTTC.

A remark on this clonotype: This likely stems from a read error, as it lies one base from a far larger clone. The gene calls are TRBV10-3 and TRBJ2-2, with a tentative D call TRBD2 (6 bases). With 5 bases removed from V and 0 bases from J, the gap between germline ends came to 13 bases. Per germline, CDR1 ENHRY and CDR2 SYGVKD. There are 16 residues in the CDR3. The CDR3 here is CAISRRGGANTGELFF. As DNA, the CDR3 is TGTGCCATCAGTCGTCGTGGAGGGGCGAACACCGGGGAGCTGTTTTTT.

The genes are TRBV6-1 and TRBJ2-7; 8 bases align to TRBD1. V lost 10 bases to trimming and J lost 2 bases; unmatched junction nucleotides: 7. The CDR3 is 13 residues long. Germline values: CDR1 MNHNS, CDR2 SASEGT. The CDR3 region has the DNA TGTGCCATTGCGGGACAGGACACCTACGAGCAGTACTTC. Translating it yields CAIAGQDTYEQYF.

This clonotype has a count of ten or more. The chain couples TRBV6-2 or TRBV6-3 to TRBJ2-7; the D gene is possibly TRBD1 (5 bases). Germline V CDR1 and CDR2: MNHEY, SVGEGT. V was shortened by 4 bases and J by 2 bases, with 18 bases between the two germline ends. The CDR3 has 16 residues. The CDR3 region is CASSSNTGNRPYEQYF. The CDR3 nucleotides read TGTGCCAGCAGTTCAAATACAGGAAATAGGCCCTACGAGCAGTACTTC.

In regard to this clonotype: A single base is all that separates this from a far larger clone, so a read error is likely. The CDR3 DNA is TGTGCCACCAGTGAACGGCTAGCGGCGAACTCGGTAGCCAAAAACATTCAGTTCTTC. Residues: CATSERLAANSVAKNIQFF. V and J are TRBV24-1 and TRBJ2-1; TRBD2 matches 7 bases. V gave up 4 bases and J gave up 13 bases; unmatched junction bases: 27. There are 19 residues in the CDR3. Germline V gives CDR1 KGHDR, CDR2 SFDVKD.

CDR3 bases: TGTGCCAGCAGCTTGGCCGCCCGGGAGGAGACCCAGTACTTC. Translating gives CASSLAAREETQYF. The chain employs TRBV5-4 and TRBJ2-5; possibly TRBD2 for D (6 bases). The ends were cut back, 0 bases at V and 5 bases at J, with 11 bases in the middle. Germline CDR1 reads SGHNT; CDR2 reads YYREEE (reference sequence). The CDR3 is made up of 14 amino acids.